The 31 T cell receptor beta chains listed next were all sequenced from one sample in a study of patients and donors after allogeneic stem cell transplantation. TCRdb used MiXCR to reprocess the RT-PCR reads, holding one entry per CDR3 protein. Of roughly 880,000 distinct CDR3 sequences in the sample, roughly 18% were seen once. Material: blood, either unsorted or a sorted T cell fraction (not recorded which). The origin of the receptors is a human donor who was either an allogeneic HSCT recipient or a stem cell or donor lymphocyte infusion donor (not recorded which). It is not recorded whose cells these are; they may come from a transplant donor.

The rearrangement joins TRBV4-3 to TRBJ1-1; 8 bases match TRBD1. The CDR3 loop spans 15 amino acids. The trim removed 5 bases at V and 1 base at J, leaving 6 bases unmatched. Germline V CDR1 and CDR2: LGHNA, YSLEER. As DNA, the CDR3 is TGCGCCAGCAGCAGACAGGGGTCGGGGAACACTGAAGCTTTCTTT. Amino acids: CASSRQGSGNTEAFF.

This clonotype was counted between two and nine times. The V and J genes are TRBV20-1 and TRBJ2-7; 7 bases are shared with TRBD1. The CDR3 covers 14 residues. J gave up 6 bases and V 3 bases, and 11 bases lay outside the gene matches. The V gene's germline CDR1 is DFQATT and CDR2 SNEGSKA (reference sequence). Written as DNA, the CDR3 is TGCAGTGCTAGCACAGGGGCTGAGGTGAGCGAGCAGTACTTC. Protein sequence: CSASTGAEVSEQYF.

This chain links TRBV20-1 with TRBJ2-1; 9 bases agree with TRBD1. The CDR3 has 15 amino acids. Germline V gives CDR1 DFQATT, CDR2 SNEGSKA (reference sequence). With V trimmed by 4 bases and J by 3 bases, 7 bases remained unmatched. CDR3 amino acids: CSATTGTGFYNEQFF. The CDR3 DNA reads TGCAGTGCTACAACCGGGACAGGGTTCTACAATGAGCAGTTCTTC.

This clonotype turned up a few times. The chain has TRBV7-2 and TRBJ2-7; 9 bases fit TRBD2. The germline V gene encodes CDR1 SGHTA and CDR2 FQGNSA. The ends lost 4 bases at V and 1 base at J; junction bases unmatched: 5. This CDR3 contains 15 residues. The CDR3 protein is CASSSWAGGSYEQYF. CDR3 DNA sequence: TGTGCCAGCAGCTCGTGGGCGGGGGGGTCCTACGAGCAGTACTTC.

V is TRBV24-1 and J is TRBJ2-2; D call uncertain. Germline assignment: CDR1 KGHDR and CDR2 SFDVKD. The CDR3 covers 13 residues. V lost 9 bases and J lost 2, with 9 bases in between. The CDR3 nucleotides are TGTGCCACCGGCAAGAGAAACACCGGGGAGCTGTTTTTT. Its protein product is CATGKRNTGELFF.

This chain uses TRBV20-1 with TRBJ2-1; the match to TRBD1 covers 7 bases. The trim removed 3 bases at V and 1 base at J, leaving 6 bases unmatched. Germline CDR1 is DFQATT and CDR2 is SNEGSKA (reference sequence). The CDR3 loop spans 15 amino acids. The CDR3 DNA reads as TGCAGTGCTAGGCCCAGACAGGGTTCCTACAATGAGCAGTTCTTC. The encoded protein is CSARPRQGSYNEQFF.

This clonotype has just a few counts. In DNA form, the CDR3 reads TGTGCCAGCAGCTTTAGGAGCGGGGGGGCTACAGATACGCAGTATTTT. Translated, it gives CASSFRSGGATDTQYF. The V gene is TRBV7-2, the J gene TRBJ2-3, with 10 bases aligning to TRBD2. The V segment lost 3 bases and the J segment 3 bases; nucleotides outside the gene matches: 6. Germline assignment: CDR1 SGHTA and CDR2 FQGNSA. The CDR3 length is 16 residues.

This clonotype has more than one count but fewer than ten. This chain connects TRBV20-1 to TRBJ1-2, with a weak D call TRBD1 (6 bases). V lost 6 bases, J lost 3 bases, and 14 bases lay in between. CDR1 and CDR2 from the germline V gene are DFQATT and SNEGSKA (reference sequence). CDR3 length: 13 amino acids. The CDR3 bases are TGCAGTGCACCCATACAGGGAGACTATGGCTACACCTTC. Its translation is CSAPIQGDYGYTF.

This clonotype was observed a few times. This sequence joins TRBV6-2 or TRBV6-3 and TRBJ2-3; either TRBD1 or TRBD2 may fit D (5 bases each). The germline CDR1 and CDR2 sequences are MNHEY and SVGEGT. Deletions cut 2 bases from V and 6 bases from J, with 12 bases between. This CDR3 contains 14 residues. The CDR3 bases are TGTGCCAGCAGTTACGGACTCTGGGGGGATACGCAGTATTTT. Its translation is CASSYGLWGDTQYF.

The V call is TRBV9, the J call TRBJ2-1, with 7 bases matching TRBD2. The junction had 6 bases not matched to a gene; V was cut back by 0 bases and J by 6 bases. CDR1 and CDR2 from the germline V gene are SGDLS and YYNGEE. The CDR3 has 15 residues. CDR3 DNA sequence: TGTGCCAGCAGCGTAGGGGGGGGTCGCTCCAATGAGCAGTTCTTC. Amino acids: CASSVGGGRSNEQFF.

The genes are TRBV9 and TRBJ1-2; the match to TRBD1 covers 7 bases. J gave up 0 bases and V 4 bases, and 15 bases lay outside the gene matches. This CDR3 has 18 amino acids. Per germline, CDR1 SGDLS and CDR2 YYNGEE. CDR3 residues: CASSPGGDWAGANYGYTF. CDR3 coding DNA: TGTGCCAGCAGCCCAGGGGGAGATTGGGCAGGGGCTAACTATGGCTACACCTTC.

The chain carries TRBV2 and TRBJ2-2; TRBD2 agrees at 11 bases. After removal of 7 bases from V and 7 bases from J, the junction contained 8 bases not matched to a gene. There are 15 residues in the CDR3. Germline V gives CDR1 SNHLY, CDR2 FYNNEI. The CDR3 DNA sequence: TGTGCCAGCACAATAACCGGGACTAGCGGCGGGGAGCTGTTTTTT. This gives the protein CASTITGTSGGELFF.

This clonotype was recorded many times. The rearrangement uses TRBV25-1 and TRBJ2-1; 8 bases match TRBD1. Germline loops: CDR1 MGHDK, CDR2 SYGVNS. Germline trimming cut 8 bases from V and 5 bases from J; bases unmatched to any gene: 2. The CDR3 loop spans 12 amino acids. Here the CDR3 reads CASQGAHNEQFF. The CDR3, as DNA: TGTGCCAGCCAGGGGGCCCACAATGAGCAGTTCTTC.

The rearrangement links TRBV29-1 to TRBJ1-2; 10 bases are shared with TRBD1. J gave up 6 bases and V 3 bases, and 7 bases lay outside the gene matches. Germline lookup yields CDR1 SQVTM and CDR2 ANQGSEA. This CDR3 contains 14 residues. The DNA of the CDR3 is TGCAGCGTTGATCGGTCGGGACAGGGGAATGGCTACACCTTC. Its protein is CSVDRSGQGNGYTF.

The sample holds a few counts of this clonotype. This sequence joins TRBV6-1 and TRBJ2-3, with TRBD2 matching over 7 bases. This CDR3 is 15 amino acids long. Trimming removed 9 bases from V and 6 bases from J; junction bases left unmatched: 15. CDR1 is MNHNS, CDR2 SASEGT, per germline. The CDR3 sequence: CASNGGRAGADTQYF. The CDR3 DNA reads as TGTGCCAGTAACGGGGGGAGGGCGGGCGCTGATACGCAGTATTTT.

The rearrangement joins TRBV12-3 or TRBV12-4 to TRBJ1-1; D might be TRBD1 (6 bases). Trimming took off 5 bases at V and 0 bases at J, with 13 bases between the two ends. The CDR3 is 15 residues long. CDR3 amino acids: CASSVRQVLNTEAFF. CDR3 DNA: TGTGCCAGCAGTGTAAGACAGGTTTTGAACACTGAAGCTTTCTTT.

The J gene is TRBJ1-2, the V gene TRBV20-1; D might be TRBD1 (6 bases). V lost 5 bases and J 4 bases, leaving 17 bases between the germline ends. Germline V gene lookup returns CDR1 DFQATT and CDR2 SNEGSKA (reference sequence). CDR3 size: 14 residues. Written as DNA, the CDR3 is TGCAGTGCTGGGAAAAGGGGGTCTAGCTATGGCTACACCTTC. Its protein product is CSAGKRGSSYGYTF.

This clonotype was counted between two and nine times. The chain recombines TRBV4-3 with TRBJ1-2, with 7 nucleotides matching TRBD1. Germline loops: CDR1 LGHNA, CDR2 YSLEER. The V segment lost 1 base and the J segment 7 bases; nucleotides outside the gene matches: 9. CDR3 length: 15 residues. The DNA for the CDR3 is TGCGCCAGCAGCCAAGGTGGACAGGTTAGGAGTGGCTACACCTTC. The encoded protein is CASSQGGQVRSGYTF.

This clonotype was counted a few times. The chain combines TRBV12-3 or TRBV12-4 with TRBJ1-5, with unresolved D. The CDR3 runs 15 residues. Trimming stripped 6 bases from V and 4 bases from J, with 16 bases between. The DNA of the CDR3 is TGTGCCAGCAGCCCAAGCGCATCGGGGAATCAGCCCCAGCATTTT. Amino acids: CASSPSASGNQPQHF.

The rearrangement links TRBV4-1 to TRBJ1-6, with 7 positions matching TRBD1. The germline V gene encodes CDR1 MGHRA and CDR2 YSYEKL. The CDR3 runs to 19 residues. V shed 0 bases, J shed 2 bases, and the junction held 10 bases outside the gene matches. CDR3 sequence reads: CASSQEGGRTGTYNSPLHF. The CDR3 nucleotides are TGCGCCAGCAGCCAAGAAGGGGGCAGGACAGGAACCTATAATTCACCCCTCCACTTT.

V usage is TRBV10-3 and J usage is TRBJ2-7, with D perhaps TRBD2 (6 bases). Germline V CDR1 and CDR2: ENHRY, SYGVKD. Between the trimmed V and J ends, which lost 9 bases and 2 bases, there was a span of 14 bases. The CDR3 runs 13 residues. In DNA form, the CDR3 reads TGTGCCATTCGGGACTTCCCAGCCTACGAGCAGTACTTC. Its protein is CAIRDFPAYEQYF.

The CDR3 spells CASSPAGFGYTF. The CDR3 region has the DNA TGTGCCAGCAGCCCCGCCGGTTTTGGCTACACCTTC. The chain joins TRBV7-2 to TRBJ1-2; D is unclear. Trimming removed 5 bases from V and 7 bases from J, with 11 bases in between. Germline V lookup: CDR1 SGHTA, CDR2 FQGNSA. This CDR3 has 12 amino acids.

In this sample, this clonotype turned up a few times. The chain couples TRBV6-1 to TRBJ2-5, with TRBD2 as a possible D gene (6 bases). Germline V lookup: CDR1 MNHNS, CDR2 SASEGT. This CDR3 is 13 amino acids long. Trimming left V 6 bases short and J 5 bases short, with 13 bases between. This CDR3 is CASSRRGGETQYF. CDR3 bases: TGTGCCAGCAGCCGCCGTGGGGGGGAGACCCAGTACTTC.

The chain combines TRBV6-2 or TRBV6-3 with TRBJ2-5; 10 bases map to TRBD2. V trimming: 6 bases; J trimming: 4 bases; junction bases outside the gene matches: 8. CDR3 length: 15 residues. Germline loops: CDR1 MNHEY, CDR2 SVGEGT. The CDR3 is CASRPGTSDRETQYF. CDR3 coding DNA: TGTGCCAGCAGACCCGGGACTAGCGACCGAGAGACCCAGTACTTC.

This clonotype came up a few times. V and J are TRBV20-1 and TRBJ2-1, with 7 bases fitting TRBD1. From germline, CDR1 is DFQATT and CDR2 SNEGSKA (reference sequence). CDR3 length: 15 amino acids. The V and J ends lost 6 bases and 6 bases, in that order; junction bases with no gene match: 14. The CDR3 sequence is CSAANLQTGINEQFF. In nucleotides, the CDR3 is TGCAGTGCGGCAAACCTCCAGACAGGGATCAATGAGCAGTTCTTC.

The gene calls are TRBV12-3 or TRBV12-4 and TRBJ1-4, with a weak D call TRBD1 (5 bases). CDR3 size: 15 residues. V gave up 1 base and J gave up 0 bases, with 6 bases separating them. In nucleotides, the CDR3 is TGTGCCAGCAGTTTAGGACAGTCAACTAATGAAAAACTGTTTTTT. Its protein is CASSLGQSTNEKLFF.

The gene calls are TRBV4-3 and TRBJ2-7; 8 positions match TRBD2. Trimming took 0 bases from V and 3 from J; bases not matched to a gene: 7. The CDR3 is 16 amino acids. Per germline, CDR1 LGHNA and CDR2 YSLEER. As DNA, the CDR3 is TGCGCCAGCAGCCAAGAACGTAGCGGGGTCCACTACGAGCAGTACTTC. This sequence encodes CASSQERSGVHYEQYF.

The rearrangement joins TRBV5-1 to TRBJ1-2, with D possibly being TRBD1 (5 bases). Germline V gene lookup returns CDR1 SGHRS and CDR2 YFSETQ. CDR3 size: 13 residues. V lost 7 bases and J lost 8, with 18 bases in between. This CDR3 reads CASAPGTVGGYTF. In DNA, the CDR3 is TGCGCCAGCGCCCCTGGGACGGTCGGAGGCTACACCTTC.

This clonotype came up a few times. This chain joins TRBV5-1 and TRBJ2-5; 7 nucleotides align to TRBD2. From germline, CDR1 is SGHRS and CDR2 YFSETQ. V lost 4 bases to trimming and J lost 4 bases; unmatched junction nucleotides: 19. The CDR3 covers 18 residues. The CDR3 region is CASSRTGLAGVEGETQYF. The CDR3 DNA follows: TGCGCCAGCAGCCGGACGGGTTTGGCGGGAGTGGAGGGAGAGACCCAGTACTTC.

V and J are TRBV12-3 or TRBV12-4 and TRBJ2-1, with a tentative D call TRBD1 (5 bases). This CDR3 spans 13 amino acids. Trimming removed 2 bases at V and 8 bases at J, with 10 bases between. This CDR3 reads CASSLLGPHEQFF. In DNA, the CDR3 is TGTGCCAGCAGTTTACTGGGGCCGCATGAGCAGTTCTTC.

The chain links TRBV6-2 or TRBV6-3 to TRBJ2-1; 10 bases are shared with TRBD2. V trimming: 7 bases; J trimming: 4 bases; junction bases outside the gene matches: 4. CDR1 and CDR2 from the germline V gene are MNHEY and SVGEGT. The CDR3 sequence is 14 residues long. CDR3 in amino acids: CASMRTSGYNEQFF. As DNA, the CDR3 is TGTGCCAGCATGAGGACTAGCGGATACAATGAGCAGTTCTTC.